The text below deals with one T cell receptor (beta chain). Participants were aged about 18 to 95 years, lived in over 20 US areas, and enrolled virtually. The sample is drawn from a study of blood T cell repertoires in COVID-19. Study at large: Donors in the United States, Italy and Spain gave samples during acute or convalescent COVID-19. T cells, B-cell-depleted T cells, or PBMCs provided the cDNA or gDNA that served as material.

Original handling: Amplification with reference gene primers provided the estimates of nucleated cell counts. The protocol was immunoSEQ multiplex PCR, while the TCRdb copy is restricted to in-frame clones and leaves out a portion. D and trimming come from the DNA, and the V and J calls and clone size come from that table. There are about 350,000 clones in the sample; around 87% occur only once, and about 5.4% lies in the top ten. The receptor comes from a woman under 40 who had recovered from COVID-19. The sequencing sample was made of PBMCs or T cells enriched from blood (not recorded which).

CDR3 amino acids: CASRWVAVSTDTQYF. The CDR3 DNA reads as TGTGCCAGCAGGTGGGTCGCGGTTAGCACAGATACGCAGTATTTT. The rearrangement joins TRBV6-5 to TRBJ2-3; D call uncertain. Germline CDR1 MNHEY, CDR2 SVGAGI. V shed 6 bases and J shed 0 bases, with 13 bases lying between them. This CDR3 has 15 residues.